This T cell receptor beta chain derives from a study of CD8+CD57+ T cells in acquired aplastic anemia. This clonotype showed up just a few times. Before being chosen for sequencing, patients had shown CD8+CD57+ cell expansion by flow cytometry. The template used for profiling TCR beta VDJ and CDR3 was genomic DNA. TCRdb fed the reads into MiXCR, producing one record per CDR3 protein. The sample lists tens of thousands of distinct CDR3 sequences, 60% to 80% occurring once. Germline-derived CDR1 and CDR2 are LNHNV and YYDKDF (reference sequence). The ends lost 0 bases at V and 4 bases at J; junction bases unmatched: 0. The CDR3 loop spans 15 amino acids.

Material for sequencing was sorted CD4+, CD8+, or CD8+CD57+ T cells (not recorded which) from PBMCs. The source is a human donor with aplastic anemia. The chain is built from TRBV15 and TRBJ2-3, with 11 positions matching TRBD2. DNA of the CDR3: TGTGCCACCAGCAGAGATAGCGGGGGGGCAGATACGCAGTATTTT. It is translated as CATSRDSGGADTQYF. Full variable domain (missing parts from reference TRBV15 and TRBJ2-3): DAMVIQNPRYQVTQFGKPVTLSCSQTLNHNVMYWYQQKSSQAPKLLFHYYDKDFNNEADTPDNFQSRRPNTSFCFLDIRSPGLGDTAMYLCATSRDSGGADTQYFGPGTRLTVL.